The 26 T cell receptor beta chains below come from one sample, sequenced in a study of response to subunit inactivated influenza vaccine. Each CDR3 protein gets one entry after TCRdb re-called the RT-PCR reads with MiXCR. The table includes a few hundred thousand distinct CDR3 sequences, 22% detected once. Sequenced here: PBMCs from blood, sampled 21 months after vaccination. These receptor sequences come from a man aged 45 to 75 who received an inactivated influenza vaccine.

This clonotype was observed a few times. The chain has TRBV19 and TRBJ1-2; the match to TRBD1 covers 8 bases. The V segment lost 10 bases and the J segment 3 bases; nucleotides outside the gene matches: 4. Germline CDR1 and CDR2: LNHDA and SQIVND (reference sequence). CDR3 length: 12 amino acids. CDR3 DNA sequence: TGTGCCACCGGACAGGGCTACTATGGCTACACCTTC. The encoded protein is CATGQGYYGYTF.

This rearrangement joins TRBV2 to TRBJ2-7; unclear D gene. V lost 6 bases, J lost 3 bases, and 6 bases lay in between. Germline V gene data show CDR1 as SNHLY and CDR2 as FYNNEI. This CDR3 has 11 residues. CDR3 in DNA: TGTGCCAGCAGGGGTAACTACGAGCAGTACTTC. Amino acids: CASRGNYEQYF.

This clonotype was counted once. This chain uses TRBV28 with TRBJ2-1; D gene ambiguous. Germline CDR1 is MDHEN and CDR2 is SYDVKM. Trimming removed 3 bases from V and 5 bases from J, with 14 bases in between. This CDR3 comprises 15 residues. DNA of the CDR3: TGTGCCAGCAGTTTTCCTGGGCGACTGAACAATGAGCAGTTCTTC. As protein: CASSFPGRLNNEQFF.

V usage is TRBV29-1 and J usage is TRBJ1-4, with D possibly being TRBD1 (6 bases). The ends were cut back, 4 bases at V and 0 bases at J, with 12 bases in the middle. CDR3 length equals 15 residues. Germline CDR1 reads SQVTM; CDR2 reads ANQGSEA. CDR3 residues: CSVGTASSTNEKLFF. CDR3 sequence (DNA): TGCAGCGTTGGGACAGCGAGTTCAACTAATGAAAAACTGTTTTTT.

Only a few counts were recorded for this clonotype. This sequence joins TRBV7-2 and TRBJ2-1; 10 bases match TRBD2. Germline V gene data show CDR1 as SGHTA and CDR2 as FQGNSA. The CDR3 is 16 residues long. J was trimmed by 6 bases and V by 1 base; bases with no gene match: 6. CDR3: CASSLGPSGGINEQFF. For the CDR3, the DNA is TGTGCCAGCAGCTTAGGGCCTAGCGGGGGTATCAATGAGCAGTTCTTC.

The chain combines TRBV3-1 with TRBJ2-1, with 10 bases identical to TRBD1. This CDR3 is 16 amino acids long. J was trimmed by 4 bases and V by 4 bases; bases with no gene match: 7. Looked up from germline, CDR1 is LGHDT and CDR2 is YNNKEL (reference sequence). CDR3 amino acids: CASSLPGTGVYNEQFF. Here the CDR3 DNA reads TGTGCCAGCAGCCTACCCGGGACAGGGGTTTACAATGAGCAGTTCTTC.

CDR3 nucleotide sequence: TGCAGTGCTAGAGGAAGGGCCGGGGAGCTGTTTTTT. This gives the protein CSARGRAGELFF. V gene TRBV20-1 combines with J gene TRBJ2-2; D gene unclear. Trimming stripped 1 base from V and 6 bases from J, with 6 bases between. Per the germline V gene, CDR1 is DFQATT and CDR2 is SNEGSKA (reference sequence). The CDR3 spans 12 residues.

This clonotype was counted only a few times. This chain links TRBV20-1 with TRBJ2-1, with D unresolved. Trimming removed 3 bases at V and 3 bases at J, with 12 bases between. The CDR3 spans 14 residues. Per the germline V gene, CDR1 is DFQATT and CDR2 is SNEGSKA (reference sequence). In DNA, the CDR3 is TGCAGTGCTAGCCCAGGCCCGGGCTACAATGAGCAGTTCTTC. Residues: CSASPGPGYNEQFF.

A few counts support this clonotype. The V gene is TRBV9, the J gene TRBJ1-2; D may be TRBD1 (5 bases). V gave up 0 bases and J gave up 3 bases, with 12 bases separating them. There are 15 residues in the CDR3. Germline CDR1 and CDR2: SGDLS and YYNGEE. The CDR3 DNA reads TGTGCCAGCAGCGTAGCTACGTGGGGACACTATGGCTACACCTTC. It encodes CASSVATWGHYGYTF.

This clonotype has a handful of counts. The chain combines TRBV18 with TRBJ1-3; 7 nucleotides match TRBD1. The V and J ends lost 0 bases and 2 bases, in that order; junction bases with no gene match: 4. Germline V gene lookup returns CDR1 KGHSH and CDR2 LQKENI. The CDR3 contains 16 residues. The DNA of the CDR3 is TGTGCCAGCTCACCACCTAGAGGACAGGCTGGAAACACCATATATTTT. Its translation: CASSPPRGQAGNTIYF.

This chain joins TRBV29-1 and TRBJ2-1; 7 bases align to TRBD2. The CDR3 covers 14 residues. Trimming cost V 7 bases and J 9 bases; bases outside gene matches: 15. Germline V CDR1 and CDR2: SQVTM, ANQGSEA. For the CDR3, the DNA is TGCAGCGCACATAGGCTAGCGGTTGAAAGTGAGCAGTTCTTC. Encoded protein: CSAHRLAVESEQFF.

This clonotype was found many times. This rearrangement joins TRBV12-3 or TRBV12-4 to TRBJ1-6; no reliable D call. V gave up 1 base and J gave up 6 bases, with 7 bases separating them. The CDR3 has 14 amino acids. CDR3 amino acids: CASSLGQLNSPLHF. The CDR3 DNA reads TGTGCCAGCAGTTTAGGGCAGCTTAATTCACCCCTCCACTTT.

The rearrangement joins TRBV29-1 to TRBJ1-2, with a tentative D call TRBD1 (5 bases). This CDR3 region has 14 residues. The V and J ends lost 2 bases and 4 bases respectively, with 14 bases between them. Germline lookup yields CDR1 SQVTM and CDR2 ANQGSEA. The CDR3: CSVEPQGWSYGYTF. The CDR3 coding sequence is TGCAGCGTTGAACCTCAGGGATGGAGCTATGGCTACACCTTC.

The chain couples TRBV4-2 to TRBJ1-2; a weak D match, TRBD1 (6 bases). The CDR3 totals 18 residues. Trimming cost V 0 bases and J 2 bases, with 19 bases left between them. Germline loops: CDR1 LGHNA, CDR2 YNFKEQ. Here the CDR3 DNA reads TGTGCCAGCAGCCAAGACCGCGGGGGGCAAGGGGCGAACTATGGCTACACCTTC. This sequence encodes CASSQDRGGQGANYGYTF.

The gene calls are TRBV9 and TRBJ1-2; maybe TRBD1 (5 bases). This CDR3 has 14 amino acids. Germline lookup yields CDR1 SGDLS and CDR2 YYNGEE. Trimming pared 0 bases from V and 2 bases from J, leaving 8 bases between. CDR3 loop: CASSVDEGNYGYTF. The DNA for the CDR3 is TGTGCCAGCAGCGTAGACGAGGGGAACTATGGCTACACCTTC.

The sample holds a few counts of this clonotype. The rearrangement uses TRBV5-1 and TRBJ2-1, with TRBD2 identical over 7 bases. Germline V gene lookup returns CDR1 SGHRS and CDR2 YFSETQ. The CDR3 sequence is 15 residues long. V shed 0 bases, J shed 5 bases, and the junction held 5 bases outside the gene matches. CDR3 sequence: CASSLASGVNNEQFF. In DNA form, the CDR3 reads TGCGCCAGCAGCTTGGCCAGCGGGGTGAACAATGAGCAGTTCTTC.

V is TRBV6-1 and J is TRBJ1-2, with 10 positions matching TRBD1. The CDR3 covers 14 residues. V gave up 5 bases and J gave up 7 bases; unmatched junction bases: 7. Germline V lookup: CDR1 MNHNS, CDR2 SASEGT. Here the CDR3 reads CASSMTTGGPGYTF. The CDR3, as DNA: TGTGCCAGCAGTATGACGACAGGGGGCCCTGGCTACACCTTC.

V usage is TRBV18 and J usage is TRBJ2-4; tentatively, D is TRBD1 (6 bases). This CDR3 comprises 15 residues. Between the trimmed V and J ends, which lost 3 bases and 4 bases, there was a span of 13 bases. Per the germline V gene, CDR1 is KGHSH and CDR2 is LQKENI. The CDR3 DNA reads TGTGCCAGCTCACCGCCGACAGGAACAAAAAACATTCAGTACTTC. This codes for CASSPPTGTKNIQYF.

Written as DNA, the CDR3 is TGTGCCAGCAGCTCCCCCTCGTTGGGCGGACAATCCGGACAGTACTTC. Its protein product is CASSSPSLGGQSGQYF. The V and J genes are TRBV7-6 and TRBJ2-7; the D gene is possibly TRBD1 (5 bases). The CDR3 totals 16 residues. CDR1 is SGHVS, CDR2 FNYEAQ, per germline. V was pared by 4 bases and J by 10 bases, with 26 bases between.

The rearrangement uses TRBV4-1 and TRBJ1-4, with 8 nucleotides matching TRBD1. Trimming took 0 bases from V and 0 from J; bases not matched to a gene: 15. The CDR3 length is 21 residues. Germline V gene lookup returns CDR1 MGHRA and CDR2 YSYEKL. CDR3 sequence (DNA): TGCGCCAGCAGCCAAGAACTCGGCAGGGGGCGCATCCTTGCAACTAATGAAAAACTGTTTTTT. Translating it yields CASSQELGRGRILATNEKLFF.

This rearrangement joins TRBV6-1 to TRBJ2-3; TRBD2 aligns across 10 bases. The trim removed 6 bases at V and 6 bases at J, leaving 9 bases unmatched. In germline, CDR1 is MNHNS, CDR2 SASEGT. The CDR3 totals 15 residues. CDR3 residues: CASSSSGGRGDTQYF. CDR3 in DNA: TGTGCCAGCAGCTCTAGCGGGGGCCGGGGGGATACGCAGTATTTT.

In its sample, this clonotype was seen a few times. The chain links TRBV12-3 or TRBV12-4 to TRBJ1-2; D is possibly TRBD1 (5 bases). This CDR3 is built from 12 residues. Between the trimmed V and J ends, which lost 2 bases and 7 bases, there was a span of 8 bases. CDR3 sequence: CASSLHRSGYTF. The CDR3 DNA is TGTGCCAGCAGTTTACACAGGTCTGGCTACACCTTC.

This rearrangement joins TRBV20-1 to TRBJ2-1, with D possibly TRBD2 on 6 matching bases. Germline loops: CDR1 DFQATT, CDR2 SNEGSKA (reference sequence). The V gene lost 6 bases and the J gene lost 8 bases, with 14 bases spanning the gap. CDR3 length equals 12 residues. The CDR3: CSAPGLIDEQFF. CDR3 DNA sequence: TGCAGTGCCCCCGGACTAATCGATGAGCAGTTCTTC.

This clonotype came up many times. The chain recombines TRBV15 with TRBJ2-7; the D is unclear. CDR1 is LNHNV and CDR2 is YYDKDF in the germline V gene (reference sequence). The CDR3 is 13 amino acids. V gave up 0 bases and J gave up 2 bases, with 5 bases separating them. The CDR3 here is CATSRDFTYEQYF. Here the CDR3 DNA reads TGTGCCACCAGCAGAGATTTTACCTACGAGCAGTACTTC.

This chain connects TRBV2 to TRBJ2-7; D remains ambiguous. The germline CDR1 and CDR2 sequences are SNHLY and FYNNEI. The CDR3 is made up of 12 amino acids. V was pared by 6 bases and J by 0 bases, with 6 bases between. The DNA of the CDR3 is TGTGCCAGCAGGTCGGACTCCTACGAGCAGTACTTC. It is translated as CASRSDSYEQYF.

This clonotype has at least ten counts. CDR3 amino acids: CASSWDWNTEAFF. Here the CDR3 DNA reads TGTGCCAGCAGCTGGGACTGGAACACTGAAGCTTTCTTT. The chain couples TRBV11-3 to TRBJ1-1; the D gene is possibly TRBD1 (5 bases). CDR3 length equals 13 residues. Per germline, CDR1 SGHNT and CDR2 YENEEA. Trimming removed 4 bases from V and 1 base from J, with 7 bases in between.